A single sample is the source of the 32 T cell receptor beta chains below, sequenced in a study of radiotherapy plus CTLA-4 blockade in lung cancer. Method: immunoSEQ multiplex PCR; TCRdb's copy keeps in-frame clones and lacks some. The sample yields 120,000 or so clones, about four fifths seen once. The material was peripheral blood, obtained from a patient treated with radiotherapy plus ipilimumab. These receptors originate from a human donor with non-small cell lung cancer who had a partial response to radiotherapy plus ipilimumab.

The V call is TRBV27, the J call TRBJ1-1; D remains ambiguous. Trimming cost V 0 bases and J 1 base, with 9 bases left between them. CDR1 is MNHEY and CDR2 is SMNVEV in the germline V gene (reference sequence). This CDR3 is built from 15 residues. The CDR3 sequence is CASSLSGSSNTEAFF. The CDR3 DNA reads as TGTGCCAGCAGTTTATCGGGGAGTTCGAACACTGAAGCTTTCTTT.

This clone was found a few times. For the CDR3, the DNA is TGTGCCAGCAGTTCTGTCCTCTGGCCCCAGCATTTT. As protein: CASSSVLWPQHF. The chain combines TRBV6-6 with TRBJ1-5; no definite D call. Trimming took off 4 bases at V and 9 bases at J, with 10 bases between the two ends. This CDR3 comprises 12 residues. Germline CDR1 MNHNY, CDR2 SVGAGI (reference sequence).

This sequence joins TRBV5-1 and TRBJ1-1, with 9 bases lining up with TRBD1. Trimming removed 4 bases from V and 2 bases from J; junction bases left unmatched: 3. Germline V gene sequence: CDR1 SGHRS, CDR2 YFSETQ. CDR3 length equals 14 residues. CDR3 in DNA: TGCGCCAGCAGCGGGGGACAGGGAAACACTGAAGCTTTCTTT. It encodes CASSGGQGNTEAFF. Supplemented by reference TRBV5-1 and TRBJ1-1, the full variable domain reads KAGVTQTPRYLIKTRGQQVTLSCSPISGHRSVSWYQQTPGQGLQFLFEYFSETQRNKGNFPGRFSGRQFSNSRSEMNVSTLELGDSALYLCASSGGQGNTEAFFGQGTRLTVV.

The V gene is TRBV18, the J gene TRBJ1-1; D remains ambiguous. Germline CDR1 KGHSH, CDR2 LQKENI. V lost 3 bases, J lost 1 base, and 9 bases lay in between. The CDR3 spans 14 residues. CDR3 nucleotide sequence: TGTGCCAGCTCACCGGCCCCCGAGAACACTGAAGCTTTCTTT. It is translated as CASSPAPENTEAFF.

The V and J genes are TRBV29-1 and TRBJ1-4; D is possibly TRBD1 (6 bases). With 4 bases removed from V and 7 bases from J, the gap between germline ends came to 13 bases. The length of the CDR3 is 13 residues. Germline V CDR1 and CDR2: SQVTM, ANQGSEA. The CDR3 loop reads CSVGMVTGEKLFF. Written as DNA, the CDR3 is TGCAGCGTTGGGATGGTGACAGGTGAAAAACTGTTTTTT.

The V and J genes are TRBV7-6 and TRBJ1-5, with a possible D match to TRBD1 (5 bases). V was trimmed by 1 base and J by 6 bases, leaving 13 bases between them. Germline V CDR1 and CDR2: SGHVS, FNYEAQ. This CDR3 has 15 residues. The CDR3 DNA is TGTGCCAGCAGCTTAGACCCGGCAGGGCTTCAGCCCCAGCATTTT. This sequence encodes CASSLDPAGLQPQHF. The entire variable domain, with the rest obtained from reference TRBV7-6 and TRBJ1-5, is as follows: GAGVSQSPRYKVTKRGQDVALRCDPISGHVSLYWYRQALGQGPEFLTYFNYEAQQDKSGLPNDRFSAERPEGSISTLTIQRTEQRDSAMYRCASSLDPAGLQPQHFGDGTRLSIL.

V and J are TRBV6-1 and TRBJ1-1; maybe TRBD1 (5 bases). The V gene lost 6 bases and the J gene lost 0 bases, with 8 bases spanning the gap. Per the germline V gene, CDR1 is MNHNS and CDR2 is SASEGT. The CDR3 covers 13 residues. CDR3 coding DNA: TGTGCCAGCAGCAGACAGCTGAACACTGAAGCTTTCTTT. This sequence encodes CASSRQLNTEAFF.

The chain carries TRBV5-1 and TRBJ2-5, with D maybe TRBD1 (5 bases). V gave up 5 bases and J gave up 0 bases, with 8 bases separating them. CDR1 SGHRS and CDR2 YFSETQ come from the germline V gene. There are 13 residues in the CDR3. The CDR3 here is CASRRTHQETQYF. CDR3 nucleotide sequence: TGCGCCAGCAGACGGACACACCAAGAGACCCAGTACTTC.

The chain uses TRBV30 and TRBJ2-5, with TRBD1 identical over 7 bases. The DNA matches TRBJ2-7 better at its end, which makes the J call doubtful. The CDR3 has 14 amino acids. Germline-derived CDR1 and CDR2 are GTSNPN and SVGIG (reference sequence). Here the CDR3 DNA reads TGTGCCTGGAGTGTGGGAACAGGGGCCTACGAGCAGTACTTC. Translating gives CAWSVGTGAYEQYF.

V gene TRBV10-2 combines with J gene TRBJ1-2, with a weak D call TRBD1 (6 bases). Germline loops: CDR1 WSHSY, CDR2 SAAADI. The CDR3 is 12 residues long. V lost 0 bases and J lost 13, with 12 bases in between. CDR3 nucleotide sequence: TGCGCCAGCAGTGAGTCGGGGGGGCCGGGCACCTTC. Protein sequence: CASSESGGPGTF.

CDR3 sequence (DNA): TGTGCCAGCCGGGACAGGTTCACCGGGGAGCTGTTTTTT. It encodes CASRDRFTGELFF. The J gene is TRBJ2-2, the V gene TRBV6-4; 8 nucleotides match TRBD1. V shed 8 bases and J 4 bases; nucleotides not matched to a gene: 3. CDR1 and CDR2 from the germline V gene are MRHNA and SNTAGT. CDR3 length: 13 amino acids.

The V and J genes are TRBV5-5 and TRBJ1-5; TRBD1 aligns across 9 bases. Germline V gene sequence: CDR1 SGHKS, CDR2 YYEKEE (reference sequence). The junction had 9 bases not matched to a gene; V was cut back by 4 bases and J by 10 bases. The length of the CDR3 is 14 residues. CDR3 protein: CASSPGQGPSPQHF. DNA for the CDR3: TGTGCCAGCAGCCCGGGACAGGGACCCTCACCCCAGCATTTT.

V usage is TRBV21-1 and J usage is TRBJ2-5; the listed D gene, TRBD2, was not tested against the DNA. TRBV21-1 is described as a pseudogene. This CDR3 spans 19 amino acids. The DNA for the CDR3 is TGTGCCAGCAGCAAAAGTCCGGGACTAGCGGGAGTTAGGGAAGAGACCCAGTACTTC. This gives the protein CASSKSPGLAGVREETQYF.

With regard to this clone: Germline and junction disagree at one end, which may indicate a read error. This chain joins TRBV7-9 and TRBJ1-2; TRBD1 matches at 8 bases. The V gene's germline CDR1 is SEHNR and CDR2 FQNEAQ (reference sequence). The CDR3 is 11 amino acids. This CDR3 reads CASRLRQGLSF. The DNA for the CDR3 is TGTGCCAGCAGACTCAGACAGGGGCTAAGCTTC.

The rearrangement links TRBV28 to TRBJ1-3; TRBD1 is a possible D gene (6 bases). V lost 4 bases to trimming and J lost 0 bases, with 10 bases between them. The CDR3 is 15 residues long. CDR1 and CDR2 (germline): MDHEN, SYDVKM. The CDR3 loop reads CASSSQGGSGNTIYF. The DNA of the CDR3 is TGTGCCAGCAGTTCCCAAGGGGGCTCTGGAAACACCATATATTTT. Using reference TRBV28 and TRBJ1-3 for the parts outside the CDR3, the full variable domain is DVKVTQSSRYLVKRTGEKVFLECVQDMDHENMFWYRQDPGLGLRLIYFSYDVKMKEKGDIPEGYSVSREKKERFSLILESASTNQTSMYLCASSSQGGSGNTIYFGEGSWLTVV.

The V and J genes are TRBV7-2 and TRBJ2-7, with D perhaps TRBD2 (5 bases). V dropped 1 base and J dropped 5 bases, with 12 bases sitting between them. The CDR3 spans 14 residues. Germline loops: CDR1 SGHTA, CDR2 FQGNSA. The CDR3 nucleotides read TGTGCCAGCAGCTTAGACCTAGCCAGCCACGAGCAGTACTTC. The encoded protein is CASSLDLASHEQYF.

The chain carries TRBV6-1 and TRBJ2-3, with D possibly being TRBD1 (5 bases). Trimming shortened V by 8 bases and J by 3 bases, and 18 bases separated the two germline ends. In germline, CDR1 is MNHNS, CDR2 SASEGT. The CDR3 loop spans 15 amino acids. DNA of the CDR3: TGTGCCAGCCGAGACAGCCCCTCGGCTACAGATACGCAGTATTTT. The encoded protein is CASRDSPSATDTQYF.

The chain employs TRBV7-9 and TRBJ2-1; 9 bases match TRBD2. CDR3 size: 16 residues. The germline CDR1 and CDR2 sequences are SEHNR and FQNEAQ (reference sequence). Unmatched junction bases numbered 11, after V lost 5 bases and J lost 6 bases. The CDR3 nucleotides are TGTGCCAGCAGCGAAACCAGGAGGACTAGCGTCAATGAGCAGTTCTTC. It codes for CASSETRRTSVNEQFF. Full variable domain (outside the CDR3, taken from reference TRBV7-9 and TRBJ2-1): DTGVSQNPRHKITKRGQNVTFRCDPISEHNRLYWYRQTLGQGPEFLTYFQNEAQLEKSRLLSDRFSAERPKGSFSTLEIQRTEQGDSAMYLCASSETRRTSVNEQFFGPGTRLTVL.

This chain uses TRBV10-2 with TRBJ2-3; 12 nucleotides line up with TRBD1. CDR1 is WSHSY, CDR2 SAAADI, per germline. Trimming removed 6 bases from V and 4 bases from J; junction bases left unmatched: 8. The CDR3 is made up of 16 amino acids. The CDR3 DNA reads as TGCGCCAGCAGCACACGGGACAGGGGGCGTCCAGATACGCAGTATTTT. As protein: CASSTRDRGRPDTQYF.

The chain uses TRBV27 and TRBJ1-5, with 8 bases matching TRBD1. Trimming removed 5 bases from V and 6 bases from J; junction bases left unmatched: 9. CDR1 and CDR2 (germline): MNHEY, SMNVEV (reference sequence). This CDR3 is built from 15 residues. CDR3: CASSPNQGARQPQHF. In nucleotides, the CDR3 is TGTGCCAGCAGTCCAAACCAGGGGGCGCGTCAGCCCCAGCATTTT.

This sequence joins TRBV4-3 and TRBJ2-7; TRBD1 matches 10 bases. Germline loops: CDR1 LGHNA, CDR2 YSLEER. The CDR3 has 15 residues. V dropped 4 bases and J dropped 5; count of bases not matched to a gene: 8. This CDR3 is CASSPRTGGSNEQYF. The CDR3, as DNA: TGCGCCAGCAGCCCTAGGACAGGGGGGAGCAACGAGCAGTACTTC.

V gene TRBV5-6 combines with J gene TRBJ1-2; 7 bases match TRBD1. Germline V gene sequence: CDR1 SGHDT, CDR2 YYEEEE. This CDR3 is 16 amino acids long. The junction had 13 bases not matched to a gene; V was cut back by 4 bases and J by 4 bases. In DNA, the CDR3 is TGTGCCAGCAGCGATTACCCGACAGGGAGCACCTATGGCTACACCTTC. Protein product: CASSDYPTGSTYGYTF.

The chain couples TRBV6-5 to TRBJ1-1; TRBD1 matches 10 bases. CDR1 is MNHEY and CDR2 is SVGAGI in the germline V gene. This CDR3 is built from 13 residues. J lost 7 bases, V lost 9 bases, and 8 bases had no gene match. DNA of the CDR3: TGTGCCAGTGACGACAGGGGGCTGGGTGAAGCTTTCTTT. Its translation is CASDDRGLGEAFF.

This clone was recorded many times. This chain links TRBV19 with TRBJ1-2, with D perhaps TRBD1 (6 bases). CDR1 and CDR2 from the germline V gene are LNHDA and SQIVND (reference sequence). The germline V and J ends were trimmed by 7 bases and 7 bases, with 16 bases remaining between them. This CDR3 region has 13 residues. CDR3 residues: CASTQGRGAGYTF. CDR3 sequence (DNA): TGTGCCAGTACCCAGGGGAGGGGCGCTGGCTACACCTTC.

The chain is built from TRBV5-4 and TRBJ1-2; a possible D gene is TRBD1 (5 bases). CDR1 is SGHNT and CDR2 is YYREEE in the germline V gene (reference sequence). Trimming took 0 bases from V and 8 from J, leaving 14 bases between them. The CDR3 length is 14 residues. The CDR3 coding sequence is TGTGCCAGCAGCTTGGATCAGGGTTTAGAGGGCTACACCTTC. Protein: CASSLDQGLEGYTF.

The chain combines TRBV7-9 with TRBJ1-2, with 8 bases fitting TRBD1. V gave up 5 bases and J gave up 8 bases; unmatched junction bases: 4. The CDR3 has 12 amino acids. CDR1 and CDR2 from the germline V gene are SEHNR and FQNEAQ (reference sequence). The CDR3 loop reads CASSRTGIGYTF. CDR3 in DNA: TGTGCCAGCAGCCGGACAGGGATAGGCTACACCTTC.

This chain joins TRBV6-6 and TRBJ2-5, with a weak D call TRBD1 (6 bases). V was shortened by 6 bases and J by 1 base, with 12 bases between the two germline ends. CDR1 is MNHNY and CDR2 is SVGAGI in the germline V gene (reference sequence). The CDR3 totals 14 residues. DNA for the CDR3: TGTGCCAGCAGAAACAGGGTTGGCCAAGAGACCCAGTACTTC. Protein sequence: CASRNRVGQETQYF.

The V gene is TRBV5-6, the J gene TRBJ1-2, with 7 positions matching TRBD1. Germline V gene sequence: CDR1 SGHDT, CDR2 YYEEEE. The V segment lost 3 bases and the J segment 1 base; nucleotides outside the gene matches: 9. This CDR3 spans 16 amino acids. The CDR3 spells CASSYPGTAINYGYTF. The DNA of the CDR3 is TGTGCCAGCAGCTACCCCGGGACAGCCATTAACTATGGCTACACCTTC. The full variable domain, completed using reference TRBV5-6 and TRBJ1-2, is DAGVTQSPTHLIKTRGQQVTLRCSPKSGHDTVSWYQQALGQGPQFIFQYYEEEERQRGNFPDRFSGHQFPNYSSELNVNALLLGDSALYLCASSYPGTAINYGYTFGSGTRLTVV.

The chain couples TRBV19 to TRBJ1-2, with 7 bases matching TRBD1. This CDR3 has 15 amino acids. The J segment lost 4 bases and the V segment lost 6 bases, leaving 11 bases of the junction unmatched. Germline V lookup: CDR1 LNHDA, CDR2 SQIVND (reference sequence). CDR3 in amino acids: CASRSRDRDRYGYTF. The CDR3 DNA follows: TGTGCCAGTAGATCGCGAGACAGGGATCGCTATGGCTACACCTTC.

J is TRBJ1-3 and V is TRBV4-2; 7 bases align to TRBD1. V dropped 4 bases and J dropped 2; count of bases not matched to a gene: 8. CDR3 size: 16 residues. Per the germline V gene, CDR1 is LGHNA and CDR2 is YNFKEQ. In DNA, the CDR3 is TGTGCCAGCAGCCCTGAGGCGACAGGGCCTGGAAACACCATATATTTT. Residues: CASSPEATGPGNTIYF.

The gene calls are TRBV11-2 and TRBJ1-1, with TRBD1 identical over 8 bases. Germline trimming cut 5 bases from V and 3 bases from J; bases unmatched to any gene: 11. Germline-derived CDR1 and CDR2 are SGHAT and FQNNGV. The CDR3 runs 16 residues. The CDR3 region has the DNA TGTGCCAGCAGCAAACGGCCGACAGGGGAGGACACTGAAGCTTTCTTT. This codes for CASSKRPTGEDTEAFF.

Of note for this clone: The junction shows a germline mismatch at one end, possibly a read error. This sequence joins TRBV5-1 and TRBJ2-7; 8 positions agree with TRBD2. The CDR3 has 14 residues. Per germline, CDR1 SGHRS and CDR2 YFSETQ. The DNA of the CDR3 is TGTGCCAGCAGCTTCGGGACTAGAGGGAGCGAGCAGTACTTC. Its translation is CASSFGTRGSEQYF. The whole variable domain, filled in from reference TRBV5-1 and TRBJ2-7, reads KAGVTQTPRYLIKTRGQQVTLSCSPISGHRSVSWYQQTPGQGLQFLFEYFSETQRNKGNFPGRFSGRQFSNSRSEMNVSTLELGDSALYLCASSFGTRGSEQYFGPGTRLTVT.